The 28 T cell receptor beta chains below all came from one sample that was sequenced in a study of T cells in Graves' hyperthyroidism and ophthalmopathy. Amplified regions were TCR beta CDR3 sequences from RNA transcripts. HTBI primers were employed in a first-round RT-PCR of the TCR CDR3. TCRdb re-analysed the multiplex PCR reads in MiXCR, keeping a single row per CDR3 protein. The sample has approximately 400,000 distinct CDR3 sequences, roughly 20% seen once. Sequenced sample: blood. The source of these receptors is a man younger than 35 with Graves' ophthalmopathy.

This clonotype appeared a few times. This rearrangement joins TRBV7-9 to TRBJ1-1, with a possible D match to TRBD1 (6 bases). The germline V gene has CDR1 SEHNR and CDR2 FQNEAQ (reference sequence). The length of the CDR3 is 14 residues. Trimming cost V 5 bases and J 6 bases, with 16 bases left between them. The CDR3 is CASSRTEKTSEAFF. The CDR3, as DNA: TGTGCCAGCAGCCGGACAGAGAAAACCTCTGAAGCTTTCTTT.

Ten or more counts support this clonotype. This rearrangement joins TRBV11-2 to TRBJ2-3, with D perhaps TRBD2 (7 bases). CDR1 is SGHAT, CDR2 FQNNGV, per germline. V shed 1 base and J shed 6 bases, with 11 bases lying between them. This CDR3 has 14 residues. The CDR3 spells CASSLGGGWDTQYF. CDR3 sequence (DNA): TGTGCCAGCAGCTTAGGGGGGGGCTGGGATACGCAGTATTTT.

The chain uses TRBV6-1 and TRBJ1-6; no reliable D call. The CDR3 extends over 11 amino acids. Germline lookup yields CDR1 MNHNS and CDR2 SASEGT. The V and J ends lost 7 bases and 9 bases respectively, with 7 bases between them. The chain's CDR3 is CASKAGSPLHF. CDR3 coding DNA: TGTGCCAGCAAAGCGGGTTCACCCCTCCACTTT.

CDR3 in DNA: TGTGCCAGCAGTGAATTTGGGATGTCGCAGTATTTT. Residues: CASSEFGMSQYF. This sequence joins TRBV6-1 and TRBJ2-3; no definite D call. Germline loops: CDR1 MNHNS, CDR2 SASEGT. V was cut by 2 bases and J by 10 bases, with 10 bases left in between. The CDR3 covers 12 residues.

A remark on this clonotype: An end of the junction does not agree with germline; a read error may underlie this. V usage is TRBV3-1 and J usage is TRBJ1-6, with 7 bases that match TRBD1. CDR3 length: 15 residues. Per the germline V gene, CDR1 is LGHDT and CDR2 is YNNKEL (reference sequence). In DNA, the CDR3 is TGCGCCAGCAGCCAGCGACAGGGAGAGTATTCACCCCTCCACTTT. Translation gives CASSQRQGEYSPLHF.

At least ten counts were recorded for this clonotype. V gene TRBV12-3 or TRBV12-4 combines with J gene TRBJ1-1; TRBD1 aligns across 7 bases. This CDR3 region has 12 residues. Unmatched junction bases numbered 3, after V lost 7 bases and J lost 4 bases. The CDR3 DNA reads as TGTGCCAGCACCCAGGGGGTCACTGAAGCTTTCTTT. Protein sequence: CASTQGVTEAFF.

V gene TRBV9 combines with J gene TRBJ2-2, with 7 bases that match TRBD2. In germline, CDR1 is SGDLS, CDR2 YYNGEE. Germline trimming cut 7 bases from V and 4 bases from J; bases unmatched to any gene: 4. The CDR3 is 13 amino acids. The CDR3 loop reads CASGRGGTGELFF. The CDR3 nucleotides are TGTGCCAGCGGGAGGGGAGGCACCGGGGAGCTGTTTTTT.

V and J are TRBV4-2 and TRBJ2-3; 7 bases match TRBD2. V shed 5 bases, J shed 0 bases, and the junction held 5 bases outside the gene matches. The CDR3 sequence is 15 residues long. CDR1 is LGHNA and CDR2 is YNFKEQ in the germline V gene. The CDR3 is CASSSLADSTDTQYF. The CDR3 DNA follows: TGTGCCAGCAGCTCCCTAGCGGACAGCACAGATACGCAGTATTTT.

A word on this clonotype: One end of the junction is discordant with germline, which a read error may explain. The chain combines TRBV6-2 or TRBV6-3 with TRBJ1-2, with TRBD1 as a possible D gene (6 bases). The CDR3 extends over 13 amino acids. Germline-derived CDR1 and CDR2 are MNHEY and SVGEGT. CDR3 sequence: CASSDSRGDGYTF. In DNA, the CDR3 is TGTGCCAGCAGTGACTCCAGGGGAGATGGCTACACCTTC.

In its sample, this clonotype was seen many times. The J gene is TRBJ2-2, the V gene TRBV7-9, with 7 nucleotides matching TRBD2. Per germline, CDR1 SEHNR and CDR2 FQNEAQ (reference sequence). The CDR3 is 13 amino acids. V lost 5 bases and J lost 6; bases outside the gene matches: 3. The CDR3 loop is CASSPGLAGELFF. The CDR3 DNA reads as TGTGCCAGCAGCCCAGGACTAGCCGGGGAGCTGTTTTTT.

This clonotype was recorded at least ten times. The chain links TRBV7-8 to TRBJ2-3; D is unresolved. This CDR3 has 12 residues. Trimming shortened V by 1 base and J by 5 bases, and 4 bases separated the two germline ends. The V gene's germline CDR1 is SGHVS and CDR2 FQNEAQ. CDR3: CASSLDGDTQYF. CDR3 nucleotides: TGTGCCAGCAGCTTAGACGGAGATACGCAGTATTTT.

For this clonotype: Just one base apart from a much larger clone, this may be a read error. The rearrangement uses TRBV2 and TRBJ2-5; 9 bases agree with TRBD2. The CDR3 extends over 14 amino acids. Germline values: CDR1 SNHLY, CDR2 FYNNEI. CDR3 sequence reads: CASRPRGGVETQHF. DNA for the CDR3: TGTGCCAGCAGGCCCCGCGGGGGGGTGGAGACCCAGCACTTC.

This clonotype has a count of ten or more. The CDR3 DNA sequence: TGCAGTGCCCCGAACTCGGACAGGGACTCTGGAAACACCATATATTTT. It specifies CSAPNSDRDSGNTIYF. This rearrangement joins TRBV20-1 to TRBJ1-3, with TRBD1 identical over 8 bases. The germline gives CDR1 DFQATT, CDR2 SNEGSKA (reference sequence). The trim removed 6 bases at V and 0 bases at J, leaving 10 bases unmatched. The length of the CDR3 is 16 residues.

This clonotype has a handful of counts. This rearrangement joins TRBV5-1 to TRBJ2-1; 15 bases line up with TRBD2. The CDR3 runs to 16 residues. Looked up from germline, CDR1 is SGHRS and CDR2 is YFSETQ. The J segment lost 9 bases and the V segment lost 3 bases, leaving 7 bases of the junction unmatched. CDR3 protein: CASSSGLAGGQVEQFF. The CDR3 nucleotides read TGCGCCAGCAGCTCCGGACTAGCGGGGGGGCAAGTTGAGCAGTTCTTC.

This clonotype was detected only a few times. This chain links TRBV19 with TRBJ2-2; 10 positions match TRBD2. J gave up 5 bases and V 7 bases, and 10 bases lay outside the gene matches. Germline CDR1 LNHDA, CDR2 SQIVND (reference sequence). The CDR3 runs 16 residues. This CDR3 reads CASNPRAGGRTGELFF. The CDR3 DNA follows: TGTGCCAGTAATCCGAGAGCGGGGGGGCGGACCGGGGAGCTGTTTTTT.

This clonotype was detected ten times or more. The CDR3 nucleotides read TGCGCCAGCAGCGTGACAGGGGCCTACGAGCAGTACTTC. Amino acids: CASSVTGAYEQYF. The chain uses TRBV5-1 and TRBJ2-7; 8 bases line up with TRBD1. Germline V gene lookup returns CDR1 SGHRS and CDR2 YFSETQ. V lost 4 bases to trimming and J lost 2 bases; unmatched junction nucleotides: 2. CDR3 length: 13 residues.

This CDR3 is CASSPLSVLGGEAFF. CDR3 nucleotide sequence: TGTGCCAGCAGCCCGCTTTCGGTCTTGGGGGGTGAAGCTTTCTTT. V and J are TRBV11-2 and TRBJ1-1; D might be TRBD1 (5 bases). The CDR3 runs 15 residues. The germline gives CDR1 SGHAT, CDR2 FQNNGV. The V end lost 5 bases, the J end lost 7 bases, and 20 bases lay between the germline ends. Full variable domain (outside the CDR3, taken from reference TRBV11-2 and TRBJ1-1): EAGVAQSPRYKIIEKRQSVAFWCNPISGHATLYWYQQILGQGPKLLIQFQNNGVVDDSQLPKDRFSAERLKGVDSTLKIQPAKLEDSAVYLCASSPLSVLGGEAFFGQGTRLTVV.

This clonotype was seen repeatedly, ten times or more. V is TRBV28 and J is TRBJ2-7; D might be TRBD2 (5 bases). Deletions cut 10 bases from V and 0 bases from J, with 13 bases between. The CDR3 sequence is 13 residues long. Germline CDR1 and CDR2: MDHEN and SYDVKM. For the CDR3, the DNA is TGTGCCACCTTGGACTCCGACTCCTACGAGCAGTACTTC. Amino acid sequence: CATLDSDSYEQYF.

This clonotype was observed a handful of times. The genes are TRBV10-2 and TRBJ2-7, with 9 bases matching TRBD2. The CDR3 has 13 residues. V dropped 10 bases and J dropped 7; count of bases not matched to a gene: 11. The germline gives CDR1 WSHSY, CDR2 SAAADI. As DNA, the CDR3 is TGCGCCACCTCGGGACTAGCCGCGTGGGAGCAGTACTTC. As protein: CATSGLAAWEQYF.

This clonotype was detected ten times or more. The chain is built from TRBV5-1 and TRBJ2-7, with 15 bases aligning to TRBD2. CDR3 length equals 17 residues. Germline CDR1 SGHRS, CDR2 YFSETQ. The V gene end was trimmed by 2 bases and the J gene end by 1 base; junction bases not matched to a gene: 4. The DNA for the CDR3 is TGCGCCAGCAGCTTCGGACTAGCGGGGGGGCGATCCTACGAGCAGTACTTC. This encodes CASSFGLAGGRSYEQYF.

This clonotype has ten or more counts. J is TRBJ2-3 and V is TRBV12-3 or TRBV12-4; D is perhaps TRBD1 (5 bases). The V end lost 0 bases, the J end lost 2 bases, and 9 bases lay between the germline ends. This CDR3 is 15 amino acids long. The CDR3: CASSLAGRVTDTQYF. The DNA of the CDR3 is TGTGCCAGCAGTTTAGCGGGCAGGGTCACAGATACGCAGTATTTT.

This clonotype was observed at least ten times. The V and J genes are TRBV7-9 and TRBJ2-5, with D unclear. CDR3 length: 15 residues. Germline V lookup: CDR1 SEHNR, CDR2 FQNEAQ (reference sequence). Deletions cut 1 base from V and 2 bases from J, with 11 bases between. The CDR3 is CASSLGGSGQETQYF. In DNA, the CDR3 is TGTGCCAGCAGCTTAGGCGGCAGTGGTCAAGAGACCCAGTACTTC.

A single count supports this clonotype. V gene TRBV5-1 combines with J gene TRBJ1-5; TRBD1 matches at 9 bases. The germline gives CDR1 SGHRS, CDR2 YFSETQ. V dropped 4 bases and J dropped 1; count of bases not matched to a gene: 6. CDR3 size: 16 residues. CDR3 sequence (DNA): TGCGCCAGCAGCGAGGGACAGGGAAGGAGCAATCAGCCCCAGCATTTT. Translation: CASSEGQGRSNQPQHF. The complete variable domain, with remaining parts taken from reference TRBV5-1 and TRBJ1-5, reads KAGVTQTPRYLIKTRGQQVTLSCSPISGHRSVSWYQQTPGQGLQFLFEYFSETQRNKGNFPGRFSGRQFSNSRSEMNVSTLELGDSALYLCASSEGQGRSNQPQHFGDGTRLSIL.

This clonotype was recorded many times. The V gene is TRBV20-1, the J gene TRBJ2-3, with no clear D. In germline, CDR1 is DFQATT, CDR2 SNEGSKA (reference sequence). The CDR3 is made up of 10 amino acids. The V gene lost 6 bases and the J gene lost 10 bases, with 11 bases spanning the gap. As DNA, the CDR3 is TGCAGTGCCTCTACGTTAGCGCAGTATTTT. Translating it yields CSASTLAQYF.

This clonotype was seen a handful of times. The chain combines TRBV4-2 with TRBJ2-5, with 9 bases identical to TRBD2. The CDR3 spans 16 residues. The V gene end was trimmed by 5 bases and the J gene end by 1 base; junction bases not matched to a gene: 8. Germline-derived CDR1 and CDR2 are LGHNA and YNFKEQ. The CDR3, as DNA: TGTGCCAGCAGCTCCCGAGGCGGGGGGGTCCAAGAGACCCAGTACTTC. As protein: CASSSRGGGVQETQYF.

This clonotype showed up many times. This sequence joins TRBV6-1 and TRBJ2-7; 8 bases match TRBD1. The V gene's germline CDR1 is MNHNS and CDR2 SASEGT. With V trimmed by 4 bases and J by 4 bases, 6 bases remained unmatched. The CDR3 sequence is 14 residues long. In DNA, the CDR3 is TGTGCCAGCAGTGTGCAGGGGGCCGGATACGAGCAGTACTTC. It codes for CASSVQGAGYEQYF.

As to this clonotype: No conserved phenylalanine or tryptophan ends this CDR3, so it is likely a read error. This sequence joins TRBV6-1 and TRBJ2-6; D is uncertain. This CDR3 contains 15 residues. The germline V gene has CDR1 MNHNS and CDR2 SASEGT. Trimming removed 7 bases from V and 0 bases from J, with 10 bases in between. CDR3 in DNA: TGTGCCAGCAATAGACCGAGCTCTGGGGCCAACGTCCTGACTCTC. Translation gives CASNRPSSGANVLTL.

This clonotype was observed at least ten times. The rearrangement links TRBV12-3 or TRBV12-4 to TRBJ2-2, with D uncertain. The CDR3 covers 13 residues. V gave up 3 bases and J gave up 7 bases, with 9 bases separating them. CDR3 in amino acids: CASSFARHGELFF. Written as DNA, the CDR3 is TGTGCCAGCAGTTTCGCTCGACACGGGGAGCTGTTTTTT.